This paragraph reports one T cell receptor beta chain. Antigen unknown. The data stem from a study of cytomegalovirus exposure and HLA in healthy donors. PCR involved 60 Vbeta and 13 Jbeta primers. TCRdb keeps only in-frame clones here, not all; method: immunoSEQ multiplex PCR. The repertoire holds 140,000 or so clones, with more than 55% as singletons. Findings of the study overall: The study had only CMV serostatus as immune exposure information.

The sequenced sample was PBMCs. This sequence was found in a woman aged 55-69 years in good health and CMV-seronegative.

CDR3: CASSLLGVSTDTQYF. In DNA, the CDR3 is TGCGCCAGCAGCTTATTGGGCGTGAGCACAGATACGCAGTATTTT. The chain employs TRBV5-1 and TRBJ2-3, with D unresolved. Germline CDR1 is SGHRS and CDR2 is YFSETQ. This CDR3 region has 15 residues. Trimming took off 2 bases at V and 0 bases at J, with 10 bases between the two ends.